The text below deals with one TCR beta chain. The data derive from a study of blood T cell repertoires in COVID-19. Study-wide context: T cells, B-cell-depleted T cells, or PBMCs supplied cDNA or gDNA.

As processed by the authors: Reference gene primers were amplified, and this amplification served to estimate nucleated cell counts. Sequenced by immunoSEQ multiplex PCR; TCRdb stores in-frame clones only, minus some. V and J calls plus clone size are reproduced from that table; the DNA served to infer D and trimming. The top ten hold 10% to 15% of the sample, which has about 130,000 clones, roughly four fifths seen once. The CDR3 is 16 amino acids. With V trimmed by 6 bases and J by 0 bases, 6 bases remained unmatched. Per germline, CDR1 SNHLY and CDR2 FYNNEI. The clonotype comes from a man between 60 and 70 years old with acute or convalescent COVID-19. The sample taken for sequencing was peripheral blood. J is TRBJ2-4 and V is TRBV2; 9 bases agree with TRBD1. The CDR3 reads CASSGGQGLAKNIQYF. The CDR3 nucleotides are TGTGCCAGCAGCGGTGGACAGGGGCTAGCCAAAAACATTCAGTACTTC. The full variable domain, rest sourced from reference TRBV2 and TRBJ2-4, is EPEVTQTPSHQVTQMGQEVILRCVPISNHLYFYWYRQILGQKVEFLVSFYNNEISEKSEIFDDQFSVERPDGSNFTLKIRSTKLEDSAMYFCASSGGQGLAKNIQYFGAGTRLSVL.